This T cell receptor beta chain was documented in a study of CD8+CD57+ T cells in acquired aplastic anemia (dated by TCRdb to the late 2010s). General notes on the study: On average, sorted CD4+ and CD8+ cells yielded around 3.5 ug of extracted DNA, with a range of about 0.17 to 27.4 ug. A CD8+CD57+ expansion meant a frequency higher than the mean frequency seen in healthy subjects.

A word on this clonotype: This clone's antigen is unknown. Base qualities are not provided; no much larger clone lies one nucleotide away.

Genomic DNA served as template for TCR beta VDJ combination and CDR3 sequence profiling. TCR repertoire sequencing was run on an Illumina HiSeq 2000. For the original study's pipeline: TRBV/TRBJ rearrangement plots, CDR3 size and DJ length profiles, and Simpson's diversity index were used to assess repertoires. Whichever DNA sequence was most abundant in the deep sequencing data was defined as the immunodominant clone. CDR3 amino acid sequences were screened for sharing across subjects and were compared with published repertoires and the VDJdb database. TCRdb reprocessed the public reads (quality trimming at Q25 with fastp, clone calling with MiXCR) and kept in-frame beta chains. Entries that share a CDR3 protein sequence are merged under the most common genes and DNA. TCRdb, not the original authors, processed these V and J calls. Counted in this sample were 150,000 to 200,000 distinct CDR3 sequences; less than 60% of them appeared once. The ten most abundant clones make up around 3.2% of the sample.

The CDR3 covers 16 residues, taking in both the cysteine and the phenylalanine. Here the CDR3 DNA is all that survives: 48 bases in frame from base 1. According to the germline V gene, CDR1 reads MDHEN and CDR2 reads SYDVKM. V ends up 6 bases short and J 1 base short, with an unmatched junction base count of 8. Overall results and qualifications from the work: Between patients and healthy controls, no significant difference in CD8+ Simpson's diversity was found (P=0.060). About 29 CD8+ CDR3 sequences were found to be shared between patients and controls, but these sequences appeared to be highly expressed in patients and within the immunodominant clones of the patients.

Expansion of CD8+CD57+ cells had been shown by flow cytometry in the patients chosen for sequencing. Severe acquired aplastic anemia was diagnosed in all patients according to International Study of Aplastic Anemia and Agranulocytosis and Camitta criteria. At the time blood was sampled, none of the patients had received any therapy. In this study, sorted CD4+ and CD8+ T cells from the blood of healthy subjects and of severe aplastic anemia patients had their TCR repertoires deep-sequenced. In the USA, patient enrollment took place under clinicaltrials.gov protocols 00001620, 01623167, 00001397, 00071045, 00081523 and 00961064. Ficoll-Paque density gradient centrifugation was used to isolate peripheral blood mononuclear cells. Before DNA was extracted, CD4+ and CD8+ T cells were sorted using either FACS or magnetic beads.

In this chain, TRBV28 is recombined with TRBJ2-3; 9 bases in the junction line up with TRBD1. The sample comprised sorted CD4+, CD8+, or CD8+CD57+ T cells (not recorded which) from PBMCs. The TCR originated in a human donor with aplastic anemia. The encoded CDR3 is CASRTQGARGTDTQYF. In nucleotide form, the sequence is TGTGCCAGCAGAACACAGGGGGCGCGGGGCACAGATACGCAGTATTTT.